Listed here is a single T cell receptor beta chain. V gave up 5 bases and J gave up 7 bases; unmatched junction bases: 18. This CDR3 contains 18 residues. In germline, CDR1 is MDHEN, CDR2 SYDVKM. These data come from a study of brain T cells in children with intractable seizures. As for time point: blood from clinic visit 5 months post-surgery; TSC patient then seizure free. Method: immunoSEQ multiplex PCR; TCRdb's copy keeps in-frame clones and lacks some. The repertoire includes hundreds of thousands of clones, over 90% of them detected once, and 4.5% to 7% sits in the top ten. Sequencing used peripheral blood, obtained roughly 5 months after surgery. The chain uses TRBV28 and TRBJ1-3, with 9 bases identical to TRBD1. This clonotype originated in a boy in the first two years of life with tuberous sclerosis and intractable seizures. The DNA for the CDR3 is TGTGCCAGCAGTCTCCCGACTTTACAGGGGGCCTTGGGGAACACCATATATTTT. Amino acid sequence: CASSLPTLQGALGNTIYF.